Shown below are 16 T cell receptor beta chains from a single sample sequenced in a study of identical twins. MiXCR was run by TCRdb on the 5' RACE reads, yielding one entry per CDR3 protein. The sample carries hundreds of thousands of distinct CDR3 sequences, 15% to 20% recorded once. These records were also assigned to another study, of T cells expressing NK-cell markers.

Sequenced sample: PBMCs. The origin of the receptors is a woman between 18 and 29 years old in good health.

This clonotype has just a few counts. The chain combines TRBV14 with TRBJ2-1; D call uncertain. V gave up 3 bases and J gave up 6 bases, with 15 bases separating them. The CDR3 loop spans 15 amino acids. CDR1 is SGHDN and CDR2 is FVKESK in the germline V gene. The CDR3 DNA follows: TGTGCCAGCAGCCATTATTTGGCCGGCGGCAATGAGCAGTTCTTC. Protein sequence: CASSHYLAGGNEQFF.

The V and J genes are TRBV6-2 or TRBV6-3 and TRBJ2-7, with 9 nucleotides matching TRBD2. J was trimmed by 4 bases and V by 3 bases; bases with no gene match: 4. In germline, CDR1 is MNHEY, CDR2 SVGEGT. The CDR3 spans 14 residues. The chain's CDR3 is CASSYGTSYYEQYF. In DNA, the CDR3 is TGTGCCAGCAGTTATGGGACTAGCTATTACGAGCAGTACTTC.

The sample holds a few counts of this clonotype. The genes are TRBV6-1 and TRBJ2-5, with D uncertain. The germline CDR1 and CDR2 sequences are MNHNS and SASEGT. The CDR3 is made up of 13 amino acids. Trimming pared 1 base from V and 0 bases from J, leaving 3 bases between. CDR3 nucleotides: TGTGCCAGCAGTGAAGTAGACCAAGAGACCCAGTACTTC. Protein product: CASSEVDQETQYF.

This clonotype was seen a few times. The V gene is TRBV5-6, the J gene TRBJ2-2; D is unresolved. CDR3 length: 12 residues. Germline V gene data show CDR1 as SGHDT and CDR2 as YYEEEE. With 1 base removed from V and 8 bases from J, the gap between germline ends came to 6 bases. The CDR3 bases are TGTGCCAGCAGCTTGTATGGAGGGGAGCTGTTTTTT. Translating gives CASSLYGGELFF.

The V gene is TRBV6-1, the J gene TRBJ2-1; TRBD2 matches at 7 bases. With V trimmed by 6 bases and J by 2 bases, 7 bases remained unmatched. In germline, CDR1 is MNHNS, CDR2 SASEGT. There are 15 residues in the CDR3. CDR3 in DNA: TGTGCCAGCAGCCCGGCGGGACTAACCTACAATGAGCAGTTCTTC. Its translation is CASSPAGLTYNEQFF.

This clonotype has only a few counts. The rearrangement links TRBV5-6 to TRBJ2-3; D is unclear. V was shortened by 2 bases and J by 2 bases, with 6 bases between the two germline ends. The CDR3 is 13 amino acids. Germline V lookup: CDR1 SGHDT, CDR2 YYEEEE. CDR3 in amino acids: CASSFGTTDTQYF. CDR3 nucleotide sequence: TGTGCCAGCAGCTTCGGTACCACAGATACGCAGTATTTT.

This clonotype was recorded once. This chain uses TRBV7-8 with TRBJ2-1; 8 bases are shared with TRBD2. The J segment lost 2 bases and the V segment lost 6 bases, leaving 3 bases of the junction unmatched. Looked up from germline, CDR1 is SGHVS and CDR2 is FQNEAQ. The CDR3 runs 14 residues. DNA of the CDR3: TGTGCCAGCAGGCGGGGGGATCCCTACAATGAGCAGTTCTTC. This codes for CASRRGDPYNEQFF. Full variable domain (missing parts from reference TRBV7-8 and TRBJ2-1): GAGVSQSPRYKVAKRGQDVALRCDPISGHVSLFWYQQALGQGPEFLTYFQNEAQLDKSGLPSDRFFAERPEGSVSTLKIQRTQQEDSAVYLCASRRGDPYNEQFFGPGTRLTVL.

This clonotype has ten or more counts. The chain combines TRBV5-1 with TRBJ1-1, with TRBD1 as a possible D gene (5 bases). CDR1 and CDR2 from the germline V gene are SGHRS and YFSETQ. Between the trimmed V and J ends, which lost 0 bases and 6 bases, there was a span of 12 bases. The CDR3 spans 14 residues. The CDR3 nucleotides read TGCGCCAGCAGCTTGGAGGGACGCGTCTCTGAAGCTTTCTTT. Amino acid sequence: CASSLEGRVSEAFF.

The J gene is TRBJ2-3, the V gene TRBV7-3; 7 nucleotides line up with TRBD1. Per the germline V gene, CDR1 is SGHTA and CDR2 is FQGTGA. The trim removed 2 bases at V and 5 bases at J, leaving 4 bases unmatched. The CDR3 loop spans 14 amino acids. CDR3 region: CASSLWGQQDTQYF. CDR3 in DNA: TGTGCCAGCAGCTTATGGGGACAGCAAGATACGCAGTATTTT.

CDR3 region: CSARGRNRVGYTF. In DNA, the CDR3 is TGCAGTGCTAGAGGAAGAAACAGGGTTGGCTACACCTTC. This chain uses TRBV20-1 with TRBJ1-2; D is perhaps TRBD1 (6 bases). Germline V gene lookup returns CDR1 DFQATT and CDR2 SNEGSKA (reference sequence). V was trimmed by 1 base and J by 7 bases, leaving 13 bases between them. The CDR3 extends over 13 amino acids.

This clonotype showed up just a few times. This sequence joins TRBV7-8 and TRBJ2-7, with TRBD1 matching 10 bases. V gave up 2 bases and J gave up 1 base; unmatched junction bases: 5. The CDR3 length is 16 residues. Germline V CDR1 and CDR2: SGHVS, FQNEAQ. CDR3 DNA: TGTGCCAGCAGCTTACGTGGGACAGGGGCATCCTACGAGCAGTACTTC. Translating it yields CASSLRGTGASYEQYF.

This clonotype was found a few times. This chain uses TRBV12-3 or TRBV12-4 with TRBJ1-2; TRBD1 matches 7 bases. CDR3 length: 16 amino acids. V was pared by 7 bases and J by 8 bases, with 19 bases of the junction left unmatched. CDR3 nucleotide sequence: TGTGCCAGCACCAAGACAGGGAGGCTCCGGCCGAGCGGCTACACCTTC. Translating it yields CASTKTGRLRPSGYTF.

There are many counts of this clonotype. This chain uses TRBV9 with TRBJ2-5, with TRBD2 identical over 9 bases. Losses at the gene ends were 0 bases for V and 1 base for J; bases not matched to a gene: 4. This CDR3 is built from 16 residues. The germline V gene has CDR1 SGDLS and CDR2 YYNGEE. CDR3 in amino acids: CASSVAAGGTQETQYF. The CDR3 nucleotides are TGTGCCAGCAGCGTAGCAGCGGGGGGCACCCAAGAGACCCAGTACTTC. The whole variable domain, filled in from reference TRBV9 and TRBJ2-5, reads DSGVTQTPKHLITATGQRVTLRCSPRSGDLSVYWYQQSLDQGLQFLIQYYNGEERAKGNILERFSAQQFPDLHSELNLSSLELGDSALYFCASSVAAGGTQETQYFGPGTRLLVL.

This clonotype came up a few times. The chain employs TRBV20-1 and TRBJ2-5; D might be TRBD1 (6 bases). Trimming removed 1 base at V and 1 base at J, with 13 bases between. Germline CDR1 DFQATT, CDR2 SNEGSKA (reference sequence). The CDR3 loop spans 15 amino acids. The CDR3 is CSARGQQGPQETQYF. Written as DNA, the CDR3 is TGCAGTGCTAGAGGTCAACAGGGCCCCCAAGAGACCCAGTACTTC.

The CDR3 spells CASSQEGVVDTQYF. In nucleotides, the CDR3 is TGTGCCAGCAGCCAAGAAGGGGTAGTGGATACGCAGTATTTT. This chain connects TRBV4-2 to TRBJ2-3; D is possibly TRBD1 (5 bases). The V end was cut by 0 bases, the J end by 6 bases, with 10 bases between. The germline gives CDR1 LGHNA, CDR2 YNFKEQ. The CDR3 has 14 residues.

The chain links TRBV7-2 to TRBJ2-7, with D tentatively TRBD1 or TRBD2 (5 bases each). Trimming cost V 3 bases and J 4 bases, with 16 bases left between them. The length of the CDR3 is 15 residues. Germline V gives CDR1 SGHTA, CDR2 FQGNSA. CDR3 loop: CASSFGTALPYEQYF. The CDR3 region has the DNA TGTGCCAGCAGCTTTGGGACCGCCCTACCGTACGAGCAGTACTTC.